This TCR beta chain was obtained from a study of graft-versus-host responses after intestinal transplantation. About the study: After anti-thymocyte globulin induction, recipients took tacrolimus and steroids for roughly three years.

Researchers placed some 200,000 CFSE-labeled responder cells in culture with some 200,000 irradiated, violet-dye-labeled stimulator cells. CFSE-low proliferating responders, CD3+CD4+ and CD3+CD8+, were sorted post-reaction. Using immunoSEQ multiplex PCR, the repertoire was profiled, and TCRdb retains in-frame clones only, with some absent. The sample carries about 14,000 clones, about 35% recorded once. The ends were cut back, 3 bases at V and 3 bases at J, with 17 bases in the middle. Germline lookup yields CDR1 SEHNR and CDR2 FQNEAQ (reference sequence). The CDR3 totals 17 residues. The material sequenced was alloreactive CD8+ T cells from a mixed lymphocyte reaction culture, taken before intestinal transplant. Subset noted: CFSE-low proliferating T cells sorted from roughly 6-day pre-transplant mixed lymphocyte reaction (GvH or HvG direction). The clonotype originates from a human patient who received an intestinal transplant. The rearrangement joins TRBV7-9 to TRBJ1-4; TRBD1 might be the D (5 bases). CDR3 nucleotides: TGTGCCAGCAGCTTTTTACGTCTGGGGGTTGCTAATGAAAAACTGTTTTTT. It is translated as CASSFLRLGVANEKLFF.